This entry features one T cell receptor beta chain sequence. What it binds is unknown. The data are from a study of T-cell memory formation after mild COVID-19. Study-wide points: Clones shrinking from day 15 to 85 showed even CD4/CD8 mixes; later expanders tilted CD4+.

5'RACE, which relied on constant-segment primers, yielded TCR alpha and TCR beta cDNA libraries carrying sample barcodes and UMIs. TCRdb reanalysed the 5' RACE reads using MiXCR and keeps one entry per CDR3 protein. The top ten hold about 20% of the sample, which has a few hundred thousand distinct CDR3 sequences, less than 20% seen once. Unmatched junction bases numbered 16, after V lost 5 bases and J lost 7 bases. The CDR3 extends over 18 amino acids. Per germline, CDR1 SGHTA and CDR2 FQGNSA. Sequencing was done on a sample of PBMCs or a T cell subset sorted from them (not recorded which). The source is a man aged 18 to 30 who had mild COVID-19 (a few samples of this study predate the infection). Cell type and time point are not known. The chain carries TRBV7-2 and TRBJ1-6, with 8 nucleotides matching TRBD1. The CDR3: CASSQGQARSGGNSPLHF. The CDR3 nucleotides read TGTGCCAGCAGCCAGGGACAGGCTCGGTCGGGCGGGAATTCACCCCTCCACTTT.